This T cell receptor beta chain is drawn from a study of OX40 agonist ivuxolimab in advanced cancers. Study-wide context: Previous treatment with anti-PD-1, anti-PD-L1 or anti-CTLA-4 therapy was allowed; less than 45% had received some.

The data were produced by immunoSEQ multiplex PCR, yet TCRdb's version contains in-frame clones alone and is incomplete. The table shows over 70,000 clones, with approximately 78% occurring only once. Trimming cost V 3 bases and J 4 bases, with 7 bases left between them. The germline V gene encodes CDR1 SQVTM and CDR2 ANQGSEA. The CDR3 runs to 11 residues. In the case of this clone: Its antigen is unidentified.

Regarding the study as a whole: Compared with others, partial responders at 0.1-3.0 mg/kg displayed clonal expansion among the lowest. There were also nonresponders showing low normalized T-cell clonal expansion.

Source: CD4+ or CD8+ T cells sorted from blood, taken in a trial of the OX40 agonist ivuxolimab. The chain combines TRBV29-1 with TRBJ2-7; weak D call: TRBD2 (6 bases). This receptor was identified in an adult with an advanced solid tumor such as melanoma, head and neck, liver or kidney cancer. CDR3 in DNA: TGCAGCGTTGATGGGGGGTACGAGCAGTACTTC. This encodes CSVDGGYEQYF.